This entry lists 11 T cell receptor beta chains sequenced from one sample in a study of OX40 agonist ivuxolimab in advanced cancers. This table comes from immunoSEQ multiplex PCR, and its TCRdb copy is limited to in-frame clones, with some not included. The sample lists 75,000 to 100,000 clones, over 75% occurring once. This specimen was CD4+ or CD8+ T cells sorted from blood, taken in a trial of the OX40 agonist ivuxolimab. Receptor source: an adult with an advanced solid tumor such as melanoma, head and neck, liver or kidney cancer.

V and J are TRBV9 and TRBJ2-1; 7 bases align to TRBD1. The ends lost 4 bases at V and 6 bases at J; junction bases unmatched: 7. The CDR3 has 14 amino acids. Germline-derived CDR1 and CDR2 are SGDLS and YYNGEE. The CDR3 nucleotides are TGTGCCAGCAGCACCCAAGCAGGGGGCAATGAGCAGTTCTTC. This translates into CASSTQAGGNEQFF.

This sequence joins TRBV10-1 and TRBJ2-2; D not certain. Germline assignment: CDR1 WNHNN and CDR2 SYGVQD (reference sequence). The CDR3 is 15 residues long. The germline V and J ends were trimmed by 3 bases and 7 bases, with 15 bases remaining between them. The chain's CDR3 is CASSEGSVLVGELFF. As DNA, the CDR3 is TGCGCCAGCAGTGAAGGCTCTGTGTTGGTCGGGGAGCTGTTTTTT.

This chain's CDR3 is CASSHLTGQGTQYF. The CDR3 DNA sequence: TGTGCCAGCAGCCATTTGACCGGCCAAGGTACGCAGTATTTT. The chain uses TRBV14 and TRBJ2-3; D not certain. The CDR3 has 14 residues. Germline CDR1 SGHDN, CDR2 FVKESK. V lost 3 bases to trimming and J lost 8 bases, with 15 bases between them.

In this sample, this clone turned up once. The chain joins TRBV7-8 to TRBJ1-3; D gene unclear. From germline, CDR1 is SGHVS and CDR2 FQNEAQ. The CDR3 sequence is 15 residues long. V lost 1 base, J lost 0 bases, and 7 bases lay in between. DNA of the CDR3: TGTGCCAGCAGCTTAGGCACCAACTCTGGAAACACCATATATTTT. It translates to CASSLGTNSGNTIYF.

This rearrangement joins TRBV23-1 to TRBJ1-5, with a tentative D call TRBD1 (5 bases). TRBV23-1 is noted as an ORF with a role that remains uncertain. The CDR3 is 17 residues long. Trimming removed 2 bases at V and 0 bases at J, with 14 bases between. The CDR3 here is CASSQTGTDLSNQPQHF. In DNA form, the CDR3 reads TGCGCCAGCAGTCAAACCGGGACCGATCTTAGCAATCAGCCCCAGCATTTT.

The chain recombines TRBV6-5 with TRBJ1-1; D gene uncertain. V lost 6 bases and J lost 2, with 4 bases in between. The germline CDR1 and CDR2 sequences are MNHEY and SVGAGI. The CDR3 runs 11 residues. The CDR3 bases are TGTGCCAGCAGGGATAACACTGAAGCTTTCTTT. Encoded protein: CASRDNTEAFF.

The chain recombines TRBV19 with TRBJ1-4; 11 bases map to TRBD1. The V gene's germline CDR1 is LNHDA and CDR2 SQIVND (reference sequence). Trimming cost V 8 bases and J 8 bases; bases outside gene matches: 10. This CDR3 region has 15 residues. The CDR3 spells CASGRAGTGGEKLFF. The DNA for the CDR3 is TGTGCCAGTGGAAGAGCCGGGACAGGGGGAGAAAAACTGTTTTTT. Full variable domain (outside the CDR3, taken from reference TRBV19 and TRBJ1-4): DGGITQSPKYLFRKEGQNVTLSCEQNLNHDAMYWYRQDPGQGLRLIYYSQIVNDFQKGDIAEGYSVSREKKESFPLTVTSAQKNPTAFYLCASGRAGTGGEKLFFGSGTQLSVL.

The chain has TRBV18 and TRBJ1-1; no reliable D call. Germline V gene sequence: CDR1 KGHSH, CDR2 LQKENI. This CDR3 contains 14 residues. The germline V and J ends were trimmed by 8 bases and 0 bases, with 13 bases remaining between them. The CDR3 DNA reads as TGTGCCAGCGCGGGAGGGATTGTGAACACTGAAGCTTTCTTT. This translates into CASAGGIVNTEAFF.

The chain combines TRBV12-5 with TRBJ2-3; 14 bases line up with TRBD2. CDR1 is LGHNT and CDR2 is FRNRAP in the germline V gene. The V segment lost 5 bases and the J segment 2 bases; nucleotides outside the gene matches: 3. This CDR3 has 16 amino acids. CDR3 region: CASGQGLAGDTDTQYF. As DNA, the CDR3 is TGTGCTAGTGGTCAGGGACTAGCGGGAGACACAGATACGCAGTATTTT.

This chain links TRBV6-1 with TRBJ1-3; 7 nucleotides line up with TRBD1. The J segment lost 7 bases and the V segment lost 1 base, leaving 7 bases of the junction unmatched. Germline-derived CDR1 and CDR2 are MNHNS and SASEGT. The CDR3 is 15 amino acids. CDR3 region: CASSEEGSGGNTIYF. The CDR3 DNA reads as TGTGCCAGCAGTGAAGAGGGGTCAGGGGGGAACACCATATATTTT.

The chain recombines TRBV28 with TRBJ2-5; TRBD1 aligns across 10 bases. Germline trimming cut 5 bases from V and 1 base from J; bases unmatched to any gene: 7. Germline values: CDR1 MDHEN, CDR2 SYDVKM. CDR3 length: 16 amino acids. This CDR3 reads CASSLVGQGPQETQYF. The CDR3 region has the DNA TGTGCCAGCAGTCTAGTGGGACAGGGGCCCCAAGAGACCCAGTACTTC.